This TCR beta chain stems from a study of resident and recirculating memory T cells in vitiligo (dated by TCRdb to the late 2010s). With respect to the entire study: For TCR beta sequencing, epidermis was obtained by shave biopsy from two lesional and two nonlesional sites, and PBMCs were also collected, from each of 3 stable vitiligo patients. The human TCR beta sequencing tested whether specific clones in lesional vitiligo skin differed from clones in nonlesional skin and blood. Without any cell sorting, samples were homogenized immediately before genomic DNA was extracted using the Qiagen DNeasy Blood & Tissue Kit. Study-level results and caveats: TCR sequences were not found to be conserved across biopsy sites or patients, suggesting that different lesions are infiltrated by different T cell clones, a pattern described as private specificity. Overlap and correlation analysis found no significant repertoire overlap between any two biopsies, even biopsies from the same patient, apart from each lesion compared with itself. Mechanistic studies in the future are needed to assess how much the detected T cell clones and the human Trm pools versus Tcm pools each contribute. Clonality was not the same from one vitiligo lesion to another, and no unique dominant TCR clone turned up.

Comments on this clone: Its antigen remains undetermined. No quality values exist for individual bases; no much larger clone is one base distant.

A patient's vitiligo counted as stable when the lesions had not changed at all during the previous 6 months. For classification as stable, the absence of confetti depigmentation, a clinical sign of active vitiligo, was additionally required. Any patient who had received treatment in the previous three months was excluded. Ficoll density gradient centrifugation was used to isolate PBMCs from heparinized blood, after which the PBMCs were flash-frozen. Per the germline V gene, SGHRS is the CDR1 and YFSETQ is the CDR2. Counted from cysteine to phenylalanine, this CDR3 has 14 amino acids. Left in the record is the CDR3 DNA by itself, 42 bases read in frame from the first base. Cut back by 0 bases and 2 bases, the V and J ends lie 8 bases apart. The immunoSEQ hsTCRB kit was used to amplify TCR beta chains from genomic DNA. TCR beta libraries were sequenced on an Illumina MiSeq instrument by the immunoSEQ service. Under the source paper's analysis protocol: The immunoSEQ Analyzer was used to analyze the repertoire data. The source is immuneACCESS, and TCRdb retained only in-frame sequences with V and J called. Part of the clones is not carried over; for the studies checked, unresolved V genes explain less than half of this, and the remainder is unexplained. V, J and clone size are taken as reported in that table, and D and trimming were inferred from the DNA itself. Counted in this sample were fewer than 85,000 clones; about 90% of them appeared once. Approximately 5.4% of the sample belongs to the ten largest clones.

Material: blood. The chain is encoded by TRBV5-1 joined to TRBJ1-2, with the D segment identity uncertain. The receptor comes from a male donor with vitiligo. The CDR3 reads CASSLAKRNYGYTF. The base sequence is TGCGCCAGCAGCTTGGCCAAGCGAAACTATGGCTACACCTTC. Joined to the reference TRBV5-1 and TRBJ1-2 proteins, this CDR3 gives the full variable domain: KAGVTQTPRYLIKTRGQQVTLSCSPISGHRSVSWYQQTPGQGLQFLFEYFSETQRNKGNFPGRFSGRQFSNSRSEMNVSTLELGDSALYLCASSLAKRNYGYTFGSGTRLTVV.